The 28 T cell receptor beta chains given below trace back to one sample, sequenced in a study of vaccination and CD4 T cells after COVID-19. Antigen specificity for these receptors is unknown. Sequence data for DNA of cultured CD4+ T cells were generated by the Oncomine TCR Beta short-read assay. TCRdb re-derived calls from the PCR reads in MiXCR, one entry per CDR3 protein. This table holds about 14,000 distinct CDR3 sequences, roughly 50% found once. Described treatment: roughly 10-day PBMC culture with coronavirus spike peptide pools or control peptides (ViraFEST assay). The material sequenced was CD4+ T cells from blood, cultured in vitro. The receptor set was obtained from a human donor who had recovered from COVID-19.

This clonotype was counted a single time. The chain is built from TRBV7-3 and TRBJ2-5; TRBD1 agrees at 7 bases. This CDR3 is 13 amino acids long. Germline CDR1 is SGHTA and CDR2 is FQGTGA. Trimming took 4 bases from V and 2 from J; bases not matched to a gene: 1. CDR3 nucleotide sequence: TGTGCCAGCAGCTGGACAGGTCAAGAGACCCAGTACTTC. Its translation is CASSWTGQETQYF.

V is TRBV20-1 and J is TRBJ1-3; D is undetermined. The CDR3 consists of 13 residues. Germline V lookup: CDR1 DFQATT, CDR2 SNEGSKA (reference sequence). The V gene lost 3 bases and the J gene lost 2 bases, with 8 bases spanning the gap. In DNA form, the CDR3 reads TGCAGTGCTAGCGTCGGGGCTGGAAACACCATATATTTT. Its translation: CSASVGAGNTIYF.

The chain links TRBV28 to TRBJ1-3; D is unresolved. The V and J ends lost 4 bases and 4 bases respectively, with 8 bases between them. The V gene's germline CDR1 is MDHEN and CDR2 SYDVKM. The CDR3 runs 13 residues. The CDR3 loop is CASSSPPGNTIYF. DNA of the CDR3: TGTGCCAGCAGTTCTCCCCCCGGAAACACCATATATTTT. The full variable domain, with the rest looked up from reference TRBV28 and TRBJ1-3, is DVKVTQSSRYLVKRTGEKVFLECVQDMDHENMFWYRQDPGLGLRLIYFSYDVKMKEKGDIPEGYSVSREKKERFSLILESASTNQTSMYLCASSSPPGNTIYFGEGSWLTVV.

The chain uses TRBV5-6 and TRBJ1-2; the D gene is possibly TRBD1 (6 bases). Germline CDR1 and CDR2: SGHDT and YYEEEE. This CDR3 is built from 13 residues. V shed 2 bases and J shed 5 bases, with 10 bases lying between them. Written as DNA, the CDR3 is TGTGCCAGCAGCTTCCCCCAGGGGTATGGCTACACCTTC. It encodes CASSFPQGYGYTF.

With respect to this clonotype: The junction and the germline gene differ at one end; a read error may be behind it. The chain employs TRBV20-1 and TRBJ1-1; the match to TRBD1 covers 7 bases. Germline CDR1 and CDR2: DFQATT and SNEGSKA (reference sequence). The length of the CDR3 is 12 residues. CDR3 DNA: TGCAGTGCCTCCCCAACCGGGACAGCCGAATCCTTT. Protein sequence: CSASPTGTAESF.

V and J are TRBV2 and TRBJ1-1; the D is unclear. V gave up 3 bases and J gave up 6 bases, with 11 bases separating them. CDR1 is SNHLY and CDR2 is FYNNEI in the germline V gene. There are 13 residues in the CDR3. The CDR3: CASSEGNNPEAFF. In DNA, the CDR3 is TGTGCCAGCAGTGAGGGTAACAACCCTGAAGCTTTCTTT. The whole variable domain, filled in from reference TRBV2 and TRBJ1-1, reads EPEVTQTPSHQVTQMGQEVILRCVPISNHLYFYWYRQILGQKVEFLVSFYNNEISEKSEIFDDQFSVERPDGSNFTLKIRSTKLEDSAMYFCASSEGNNPEAFFGQGTRLTVV.

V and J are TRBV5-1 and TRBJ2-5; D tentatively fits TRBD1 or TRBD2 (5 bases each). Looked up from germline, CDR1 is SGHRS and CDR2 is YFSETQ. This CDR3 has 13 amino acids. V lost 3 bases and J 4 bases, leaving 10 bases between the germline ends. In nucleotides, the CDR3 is TGCGCCAGCAGCTATCAGGGAGCAGAGACCCAGTACTTC. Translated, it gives CASSYQGAETQYF. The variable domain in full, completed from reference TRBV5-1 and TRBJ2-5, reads KAGVTQTPRYLIKTRGQQVTLSCSPISGHRSVSWYQQTPGQGLQFLFEYFSETQRNKGNFPGRFSGRQFSNSRSEMNVSTLELGDSALYLCASSYQGAETQYFGPGTRLLVL.

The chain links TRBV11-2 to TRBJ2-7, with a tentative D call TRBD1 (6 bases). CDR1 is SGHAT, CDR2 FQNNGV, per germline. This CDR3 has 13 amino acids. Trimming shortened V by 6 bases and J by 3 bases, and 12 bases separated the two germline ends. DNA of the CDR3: TGTGCCAGCAGTAAAGGACAGAACTACGAGCAGTACTTC. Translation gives CASSKGQNYEQYF.

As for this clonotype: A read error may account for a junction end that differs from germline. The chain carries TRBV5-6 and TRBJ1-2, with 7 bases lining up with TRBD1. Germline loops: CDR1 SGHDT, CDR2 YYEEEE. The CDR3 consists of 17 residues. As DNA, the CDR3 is TGTGCCAGCAGCTTGGAAAGTAGGGGGCGCTTCGGCTATGGCCACACCTTC. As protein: CASSLESRGRFGYGHTF.

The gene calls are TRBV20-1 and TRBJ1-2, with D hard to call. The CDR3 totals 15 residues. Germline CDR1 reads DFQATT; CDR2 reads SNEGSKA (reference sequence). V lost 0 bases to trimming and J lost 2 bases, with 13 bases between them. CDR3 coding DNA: TGCAGTGCTAGAGATCAGGCCGGAAAAAACTATGGCTACACCTTC. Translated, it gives CSARDQAGKNYGYTF.

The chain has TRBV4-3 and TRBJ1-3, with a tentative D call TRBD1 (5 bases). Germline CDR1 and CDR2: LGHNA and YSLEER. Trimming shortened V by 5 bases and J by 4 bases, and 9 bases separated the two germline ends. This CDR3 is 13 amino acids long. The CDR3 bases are TGCGCCAGCAGCTCAGGGTCAGGAAACACCATATATTTT. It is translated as CASSSGSGNTIYF.

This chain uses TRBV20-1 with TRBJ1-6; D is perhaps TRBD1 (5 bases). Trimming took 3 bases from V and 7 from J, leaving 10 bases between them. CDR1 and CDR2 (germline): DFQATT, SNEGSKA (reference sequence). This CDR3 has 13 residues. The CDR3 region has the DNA TGCAGTGCTAGGAGGCAGGGAAATTCACCCCTCCACTTT. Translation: CSARRQGNSPLHF.

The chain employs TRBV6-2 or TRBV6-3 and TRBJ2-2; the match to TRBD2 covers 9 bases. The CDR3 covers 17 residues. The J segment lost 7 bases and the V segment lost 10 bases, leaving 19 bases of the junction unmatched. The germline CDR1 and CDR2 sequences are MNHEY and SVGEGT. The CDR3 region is CATRGERGEFLGGELFF. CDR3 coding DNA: TGTGCCACCCGCGGCGAGCGGGGGGAGTTTTTGGGCGGGGAGCTGTTTTTT.

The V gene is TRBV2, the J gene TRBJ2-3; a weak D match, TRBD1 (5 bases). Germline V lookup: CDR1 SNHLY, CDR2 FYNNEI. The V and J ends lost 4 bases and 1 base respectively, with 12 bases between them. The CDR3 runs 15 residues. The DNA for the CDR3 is TGTGCCAGCAGTGTGTTGCAGGGTGGCACAGATACGCAGTATTTT. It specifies CASSVLQGGTDTQYF.

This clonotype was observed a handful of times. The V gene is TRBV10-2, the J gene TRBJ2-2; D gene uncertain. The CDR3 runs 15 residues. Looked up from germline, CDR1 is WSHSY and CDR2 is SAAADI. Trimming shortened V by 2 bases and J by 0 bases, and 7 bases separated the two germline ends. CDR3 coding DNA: TGCGCCAGCAGTGAGGGGCAAACGAACACCGGGGAGCTGTTTTTT. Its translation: CASSEGQTNTGELFF.

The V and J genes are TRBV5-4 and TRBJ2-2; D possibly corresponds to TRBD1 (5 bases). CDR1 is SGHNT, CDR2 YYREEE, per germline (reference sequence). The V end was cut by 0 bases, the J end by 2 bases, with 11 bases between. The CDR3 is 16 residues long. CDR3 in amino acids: CASSLAGQGNTGELFF. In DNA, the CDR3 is TGTGCCAGCAGCTTGGCTGGCCAGGGAAACACCGGGGAGCTGTTTTTT.

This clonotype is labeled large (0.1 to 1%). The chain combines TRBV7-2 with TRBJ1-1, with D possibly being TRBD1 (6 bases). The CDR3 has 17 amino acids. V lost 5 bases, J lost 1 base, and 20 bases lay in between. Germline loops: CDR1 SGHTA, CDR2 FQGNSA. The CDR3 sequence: CASSPSSSGVQNTEAFF. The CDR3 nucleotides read TGTGCCAGCAGCCCGTCCTCCTCAGGGGTCCAGAACACTGAAGCTTTCTTT.

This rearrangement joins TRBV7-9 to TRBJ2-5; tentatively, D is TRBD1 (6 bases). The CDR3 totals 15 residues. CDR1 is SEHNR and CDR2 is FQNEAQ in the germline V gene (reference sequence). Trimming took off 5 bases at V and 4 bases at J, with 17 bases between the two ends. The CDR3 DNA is TGTGCCAGCAGCCAGACGGGTCAGACAGGAGAGACCCAGTACTTC. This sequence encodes CASSQTGQTGETQYF.

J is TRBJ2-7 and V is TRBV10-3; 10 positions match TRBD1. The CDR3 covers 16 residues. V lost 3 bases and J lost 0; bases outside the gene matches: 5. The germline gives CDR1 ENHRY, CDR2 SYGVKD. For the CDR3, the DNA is TGTGCCATCAGTGATCCCCGGGACAGGGGCTCCTACGAGCAGTACTTC. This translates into CAISDPRDRGSYEQYF.

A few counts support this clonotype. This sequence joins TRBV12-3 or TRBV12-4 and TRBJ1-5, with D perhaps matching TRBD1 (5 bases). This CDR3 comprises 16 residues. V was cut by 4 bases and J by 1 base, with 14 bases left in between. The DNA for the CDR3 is TGTGCCAGCAGTTCCAGGGACCTCGCGAGCAATCAGCCCCAGCATTTT. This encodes CASSSRDLASNQPQHF.

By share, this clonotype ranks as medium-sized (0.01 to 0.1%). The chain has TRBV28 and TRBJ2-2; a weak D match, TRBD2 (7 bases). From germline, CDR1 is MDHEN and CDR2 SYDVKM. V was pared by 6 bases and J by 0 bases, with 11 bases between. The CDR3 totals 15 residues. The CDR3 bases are TGTGCCAGCAGGGGGGGGCGCTCGAACACCGGGGAGCTGTTTTTT. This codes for CASRGGRSNTGELFF. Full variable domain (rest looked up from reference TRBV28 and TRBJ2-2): DVKVTQSSRYLVKRTGEKVFLECVQDMDHENMFWYRQDPGLGLRLIYFSYDVKMKEKGDIPEGYSVSREKKERFSLILESASTNQTSMYLCASRGGRSNTGELFFGEGSRLTVL.

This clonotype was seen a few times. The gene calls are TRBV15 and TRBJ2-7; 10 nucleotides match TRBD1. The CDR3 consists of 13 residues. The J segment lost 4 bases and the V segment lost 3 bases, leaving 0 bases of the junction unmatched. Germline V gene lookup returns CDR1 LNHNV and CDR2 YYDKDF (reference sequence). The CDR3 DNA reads TGTGCCACCAGCAGGGACAGGGGGTACGAGCAGTACTTC. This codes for CATSRDRGYEQYF. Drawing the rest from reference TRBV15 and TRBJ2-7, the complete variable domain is DAMVIQNPRYQVTQFGKPVTLSCSQTLNHNVMYWYQQKSSQAPKLLFHYYDKDFNNEADTPDNFQSRRPNTSFCFLDIRSPGLGDTAMYLCATSRDRGYEQYFGPGTRLTVT.

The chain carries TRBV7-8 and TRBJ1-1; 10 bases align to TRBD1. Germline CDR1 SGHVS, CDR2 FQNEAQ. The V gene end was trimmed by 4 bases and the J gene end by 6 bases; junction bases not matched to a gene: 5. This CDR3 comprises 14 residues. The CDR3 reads CASSSGQGTSEAFF. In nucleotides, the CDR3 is TGTGCCAGCAGCTCGGGACAGGGGACTTCTGAAGCTTTCTTT.

The DNA for the CDR3 is TGCAGTGCTAGTCGGGACGGAGTTTTTCCCTCTGCTCGAGGCTACACCTTC. As protein: CSASRDGVFPSARGYTF. The chain recombines TRBV20-1 with TRBJ1-2; TRBD1 might be the D (5 bases). This CDR3 spans 17 amino acids. V was pared by 3 bases and J by 8 bases, with 28 bases between. CDR1 is DFQATT, CDR2 SNEGSKA, per germline (reference sequence).

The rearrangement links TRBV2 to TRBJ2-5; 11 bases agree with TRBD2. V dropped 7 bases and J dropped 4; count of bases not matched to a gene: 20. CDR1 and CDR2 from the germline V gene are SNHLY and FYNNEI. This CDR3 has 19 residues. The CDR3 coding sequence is TGTGCCAGCAAAGGCCAGGGGAAGGCTAGCGGGGGGCTGGGAGAGACCCAGTACTTC. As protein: CASKGQGKASGGLGETQYF.

CDR3 sequence reads: CAWTVYNEQFF. The CDR3 DNA sequence: TGTGCCTGGACCGTTTACAATGAGCAGTTCTTC. The rearrangement joins TRBV30 to TRBJ2-1; D is ambiguous. CDR1 GTSNPN and CDR2 SVGIG come from the germline V gene (reference sequence). The ends were cut back, 4 bases at V and 4 bases at J, with 5 bases in the middle. CDR3 length: 11 amino acids.

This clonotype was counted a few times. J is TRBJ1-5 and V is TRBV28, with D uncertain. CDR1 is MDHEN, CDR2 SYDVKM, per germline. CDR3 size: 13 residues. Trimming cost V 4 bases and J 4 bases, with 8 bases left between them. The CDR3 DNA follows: TGTGCCAGCAGTTGGGTTCAAAATCAGCCCCAGCATTTT. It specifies CASSWVQNQPQHF. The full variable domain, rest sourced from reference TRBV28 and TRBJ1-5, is DVKVTQSSRYLVKRTGEKVFLECVQDMDHENMFWYRQDPGLGLRLIYFSYDVKMKEKGDIPEGYSVSREKKERFSLILESASTNQTSMYLCASSWVQNQPQHFGDGTRLSIL.

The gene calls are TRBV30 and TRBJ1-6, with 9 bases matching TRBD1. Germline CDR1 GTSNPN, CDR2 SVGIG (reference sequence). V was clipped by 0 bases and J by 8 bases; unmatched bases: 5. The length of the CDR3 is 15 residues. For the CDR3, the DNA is TGTGCCTGGAGTGTTACAGGGGGCGCCGATTCACCCCTCCACTTT. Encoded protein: CAWSVTGGADSPLHF.